This T cell receptor (beta chain) is from a study of T cells in localized non-small cell lung cancer. The study's findings and limits: Tumor showed lower T cell clonality than uninvolved adjacent lung, where it was highest. An association was observed between higher blood T cell density and longer overall survival. Appearance in adjacent lung was seen for a median about 60 of the top 100 tumor clones. Because researchers sequenced only one region of the tumor, heterogeneity is still possible.

This clone was seen a handful of times. Its antigen remains unknown. J was trimmed by 4 bases and V by 4 bases; bases with no gene match: 10. The germline CDR1 and CDR2 sequences are SGHNT and YENEEA. This CDR3 has 16 amino acids. TCRdb's table, derived via immunoSEQ multiplex PCR, lists solely in-frame clones and lacks some. The sample lists roughly 3,700 clones, approximately 40% occurring once. The rearrangement uses TRBV11-3 and TRBJ2-3, with 8 bases that match TRBD1. Source: lung tumor tissue, taken before any cancer treatment. This sequence was found in a woman aged 35 to 69 with stage I lung adenocarcinoma. CDR3 in amino acids: CASSSGGVGSADTQYF. The DNA of the CDR3 is TGTGCCAGCAGCTCAGGGGGCGTCGGTAGTGCAGATACGCAGTATTTT.